This T cell receptor beta chain was recovered during a study of early T cells in non-severe SARS-CoV-2 infection. Study background: Unsorted whole blood bulk RNA was sequenced, with unpaired chains.

Trimming pared 6 bases from V and 2 bases from J, leaving 13 bases between. The CDR3 totals 14 residues. Individual cDNA molecules received unique molecular identifiers. TCRdb re-called the 5' RACE reads through MiXCR, storing one row per CDR3 protein. Among around 20,000 distinct CDR3 sequences listed, about 4% were seen once. The study, taken as a whole, reports: Sequences matched to VDJdb favored anti-spike CD8 responses, while private and CD4 specificities were missed.

The sample holds many counts of this clonotype. Its specificity is unknown. The sample was whole blood. The chain employs TRBV12-3 or TRBV12-4 and TRBJ1-2; D might be TRBD1 (5 bases). This TCR was recovered from an adult who was a healthcare worker with PCR-confirmed SARS-CoV-2 infection or an uninfected control (not recorded which). The CDR3 loop is CASSRGSGNYGYTF. As DNA, the CDR3 is TGTGCCAGCAGCCGCGGATCAGGGAACTATGGCTACACCTTC.